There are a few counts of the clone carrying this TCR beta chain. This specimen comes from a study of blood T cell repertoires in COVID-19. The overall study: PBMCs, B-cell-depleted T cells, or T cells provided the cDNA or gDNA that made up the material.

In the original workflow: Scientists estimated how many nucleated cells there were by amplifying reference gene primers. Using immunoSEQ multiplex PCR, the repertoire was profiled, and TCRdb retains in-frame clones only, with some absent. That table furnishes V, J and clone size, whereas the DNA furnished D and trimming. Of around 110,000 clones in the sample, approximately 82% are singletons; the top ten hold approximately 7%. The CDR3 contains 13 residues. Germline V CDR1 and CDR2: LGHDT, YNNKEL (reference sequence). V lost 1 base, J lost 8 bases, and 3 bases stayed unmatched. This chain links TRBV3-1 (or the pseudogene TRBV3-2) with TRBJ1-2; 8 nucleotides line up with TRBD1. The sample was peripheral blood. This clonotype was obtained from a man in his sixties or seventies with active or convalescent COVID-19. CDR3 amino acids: CASSQGTGYGYTF. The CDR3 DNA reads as TGTGCCAGCAGCCAAGGGACAGGGTACGGCTACACCTTC.